This T cell receptor beta chain appears in the sequencing data of a study of cytomegalovirus exposure and HLA in healthy donors. For the study at large: The approximately 130 validation repertoires and the approximately 700 first-cohort repertoires shared a platform, a later analysis reported.

Regarding the study as a whole: Most TCR sequences were uncommon, yet certain public TCRs appeared in many donors. The TCR clusters that emerged in the first cohort tended, a later analysis found, to co-occur in the 120 or so validation repertoires.

A remark on this clone: Antigen specificity is unknown.

Sequencing was performed with immunoSEQ multiplex PCR; in TCRdb, only in-frame clones are kept and a portion is missing. The sample carries some 170,000 clones, around nine tenths recorded once. Germline CDR1 is MNHEY and CDR2 is SVGAGI. V dropped 0 bases and J dropped 3 bases, with 15 bases sitting between them. There are 16 residues in the CDR3. The chain joins TRBV6-5 to TRBJ2-7, with D maybe TRBD2 (6 bases). Material: PBMCs. This receptor was identified in a woman in her thirties in good health and CMV-seronegative. DNA for the CDR3: TGTGCCAGCAGTTACTCGATTGTGCGGGACCACTACGAGCAGTACTTC. It is translated as CASSYSIVRDHYEQYF.